One and the same sample provided the 21 T cell receptor beta chains below, sequenced in a study of blood T cell repertoires in COVID-19. Assay used: immunoSEQ multiplex PCR; TCRdb lists only in-frame clones, some missing. The table shows around 300,000 clones, with approximately 83% occurring only once. The sample was peripheral blood. These TCRs come from a woman aged 45-60 years who had recovered from COVID-19.

CDR3 loop: CASWERGVSNEQFF. Written as DNA, the CDR3 is TGTGCCAGCTGGGAACGGGGGGTTTCTAATGAGCAGTTCTTC. The chain carries TRBV2 and TRBJ2-1; 7 bases line up with TRBD2. V was clipped by 8 bases and J by 7 bases; unmatched bases: 11. The CDR3 totals 14 residues. CDR1 is SNHLY, CDR2 FYNNEI, per germline.

The gene calls are TRBV19 and TRBJ2-7; 7 bases fit TRBD2. The CDR3 is 16 residues long. After removal of 5 bases from V and 4 bases from J, the junction contained 14 bases not matched to a gene. Germline CDR1 LNHDA, CDR2 SQIVND (reference sequence). The chain's CDR3 is CASSSGRAGPRYEQYF. The CDR3 region has the DNA TGTGCCAGTAGTTCGGGGAGAGCGGGACCAAGGTACGAGCAGTACTTC.

The CDR3 DNA follows: TGTGCCAGCAGCTTCAGCGGGAGGGCCCCCGGGGAGCTGTTTTTT. This gives the protein CASSFSGRAPGELFF. This sequence joins TRBV7-2 and TRBJ2-2; TRBD2 matches at 10 bases. Germline loops: CDR1 SGHTA, CDR2 FQGNSA. The trim removed 3 bases at V and 6 bases at J, leaving 4 bases unmatched. The CDR3 covers 15 residues.

This sequence joins TRBV19 and TRBJ2-5; 9 bases are shared with TRBD2. V trimming: 1 base; J trimming: 2 bases; junction bases outside the gene matches: 14. The CDR3 has 19 amino acids. The germline V gene encodes CDR1 LNHDA and CDR2 SQIVND (reference sequence). CDR3 sequence (DNA): TGTGCCAGTAGTATAGGCCACGCTTTAGCGGGAGTTTTTCAAGAGACCCAGTACTTC. Amino acids: CASSIGHALAGVFQETQYF.

J is TRBJ2-5 and V is TRBV19; TRBD2 might be the D (6 bases). Germline-derived CDR1 and CDR2 are LNHDA and SQIVND (reference sequence). The length of the CDR3 is 14 residues. V lost 1 base and J 14 bases, leaving 20 bases between the germline ends. As DNA, the CDR3 is TGTGCCAGTAGTATAGGGGACTTCACAAGAGTTATATACTTC. The encoded protein is CASSIGDFTRVIYF.

The sample holds a few counts of this clone. V gene TRBV5-4 combines with J gene TRBJ2-2, with D maybe TRBD2 (7 bases). This CDR3 spans 16 amino acids. Germline V gene lookup returns CDR1 SGHNT and CDR2 YYREEE (reference sequence). V lost 4 bases to trimming and J lost 3 bases, with 16 bases between them. CDR3 residues: CASSAQRGGYTGELFF. The CDR3 DNA follows: TGTGCCAGCAGCGCCCAGAGGGGGGGGTACACCGGGGAGCTGTTTTTT.

J is TRBJ1-3 and V is TRBV9; TRBD1 is a possible D gene (6 bases). The CDR3 runs 17 residues. Germline V CDR1 and CDR2: SGDLS, YYNGEE. Deletions cut 0 bases from V and 0 bases from J, with 13 bases between. The DNA of the CDR3 is TGTGCCAGCAGCGTAGCCGGGACAAGGAGCTCTGGAAACACCATATATTTT. Its translation is CASSVAGTRSSGNTIYF.

In its sample, this clone was seen once. The chain uses TRBV9 and TRBJ2-3; 7 bases map to TRBD1. With 5 bases clipped from V and 2 bases from J, the junction kept 11 bases outside the gene matches. The CDR3 has 16 amino acids. Germline V CDR1 and CDR2: SGDLS, YYNGEE. CDR3 DNA sequence: TGTGCCAGCAGACCCGGGACAGCTGGGTTCACAGATACGCAGTATTTT. This translates into CASRPGTAGFTDTQYF.

This chain joins TRBV7-2 and TRBJ2-7; D possibly corresponds to TRBD1 (6 bases). Trimming cost V 5 bases and J 4 bases, with 18 bases left between them. There are 15 residues in the CDR3. CDR1 and CDR2 (germline): SGHTA, FQGNSA. The CDR3 nucleotides are TGTGCCAGCAGCCCCGGCTCGGGACATGCGTACGAGCAGTACTTC. Its translation is CASSPGSGHAYEQYF.

The V gene is TRBV5-4, the J gene TRBJ2-3; 7 positions agree with TRBD2. After removal of 3 bases from V and 3 bases from J, the junction contained 10 bases not matched to a gene. Germline lookup yields CDR1 SGHNT and CDR2 YYREEE (reference sequence). This CDR3 is 16 amino acids long. This chain's CDR3 is CASSYSSGAGTDTQYF. DNA for the CDR3: TGTGCCAGCAGCTACTCAAGCGGGGCGGGGACAGATACGCAGTATTTT.

V and J are TRBV6-5 and TRBJ2-5, with a weak D call TRBD2 (7 bases). The CDR3 runs 14 residues. The V and J ends lost 3 bases and 5 bases respectively, with 13 bases between them. Germline assignment: CDR1 MNHEY and CDR2 SVGAGI. Written as DNA, the CDR3 is TGTGCCAGCAGTTATGGGGGGGCAGCGGAGACCCAGTACTTC. Amino acid sequence: CASSYGGAAETQYF.

This chain uses TRBV3-1 (or the pseudogene TRBV3-2) with TRBJ2-7; no clear D. Germline lookup yields CDR1 LGHDT and CDR2 YNNKEL (reference sequence). The CDR3 totals 12 residues. Trimming removed 1 base at V and 3 bases at J, with 4 bases between. The CDR3: CASSQGDYEQYF. The CDR3 region has the DNA TGTGCCAGCAGCCAAGGCGACTACGAGCAGTACTTC.

This clone was observed at least ten times. The rearrangement uses TRBV11-2 and TRBJ2-7; the D gene is possibly TRBD1 (6 bases). There are 13 residues in the CDR3. Germline CDR1 is SGHAT and CDR2 is FQNNGV. The germline V and J ends were trimmed by 1 base and 6 bases, with 10 bases remaining between them. For the CDR3, the DNA is TGTGCCAGCAGCTTAGTTACAGGGTCCGAGCAGTACTTC. This translates into CASSLVTGSEQYF.

The chain recombines TRBV7-2 with TRBJ2-7; D possibly corresponds to TRBD2 (6 bases). Trimming cost V 1 base and J 5 bases, with 15 bases left between them. CDR1 and CDR2 (germline): SGHTA, FQGNSA. The CDR3 runs 15 residues. CDR3 sequence (DNA): TGTGCCAGCAGCTTAGGAGGAGGGGCCTACGACGAGCAGTACTTC. This codes for CASSLGGGAYDEQYF.

This chain joins TRBV5-1 and TRBJ2-3; TRBD2 matches at 7 bases. Germline V gene sequence: CDR1 SGHRS, CDR2 YFSETQ. With 2 bases clipped from V and 3 bases from J, the junction kept 15 bases outside the gene matches. This CDR3 is 18 amino acids long. Here the CDR3 reads CASSLGLSIGGSTDTQYF. CDR3 DNA: TGCGCCAGCAGCTTAGGTTTGTCGATTGGCGGGAGTACAGATACGCAGTATTTT.

This rearrangement joins TRBV28 to TRBJ2-3, with TRBD2 matching 10 bases. V dropped 2 bases and J dropped 0; count of bases not matched to a gene: 14. Germline-derived CDR1 and CDR2 are MDHEN and SYDVKM. The CDR3 is made up of 20 amino acids. CDR3 protein: CASSLPPGSGRARSTDTQYF. CDR3 in DNA: TGTGCCAGCAGTTTACCCCCGGGGAGCGGGAGGGCCAGGAGCACAGATACGCAGTATTTT.

The V gene is TRBV7-2, the J gene TRBJ1-4; D remains ambiguous. V was trimmed by 1 base and J by 8 bases, leaving 5 bases between them. The germline CDR1 and CDR2 sequences are SGHTA and FQGNSA. CDR3 length equals 12 residues. CDR3 nucleotides: TGTGCCAGCAGCTTAGGAGAGGAAAAACTGTTTTTT. Translated: CASSLGEEKLFF.

V and J are TRBV7-9 and TRBJ2-2; 7 bases align to TRBD2. V dropped 5 bases and J dropped 1; count of bases not matched to a gene: 7. The CDR3 totals 16 residues. From germline, CDR1 is SEHNR and CDR2 FQNEAQ (reference sequence). DNA for the CDR3: TGTGCCAGCAGCCCTCTACGGGAGGTGAACACCGGGGAGCTGTTTTTT. Translating it yields CASSPLREVNTGELFF.

This clone was seen only once. The chain carries TRBV9 and TRBJ1-2, with TRBD1 identical over 8 bases. CDR3 length: 13 amino acids. After removal of 4 bases from V and 4 bases from J, the junction contained 3 bases not matched to a gene. Germline V lookup: CDR1 SGDLS, CDR2 YYNGEE. The CDR3 coding sequence is TGTGCCAGCAGCCTCACAGGGGGCTATGGCTACACCTTC. Translating it yields CASSLTGGYGYTF.

This clone showed up just a few times. V and J are TRBV6-2 or TRBV6-3 and TRBJ2-7, with D perhaps TRBD1 (5 bases). From germline, CDR1 is MNHEY and CDR2 SVGEGT. V dropped 5 bases and J dropped 7 bases, with 9 bases sitting between them. The length of the CDR3 is 11 residues. The CDR3 loop is CASSLRTEQYF. Here the CDR3 DNA reads TGTGCCAGCAGTCTCCGGACAGAGCAGTACTTC.

The chain carries TRBV7-9 and TRBJ1-2; the D is unclear. Germline V gene sequence: CDR1 SEHNR, CDR2 FQNEAQ (reference sequence). The CDR3 is 13 residues long. With 5 bases removed from V and 8 bases from J, the gap between germline ends came to 15 bases. Written as DNA, the CDR3 is TGTGCCAGCAGCCTCCGAGAACAGAAGGGCTACACCTTC. Translated, it gives CASSLREQKGYTF.